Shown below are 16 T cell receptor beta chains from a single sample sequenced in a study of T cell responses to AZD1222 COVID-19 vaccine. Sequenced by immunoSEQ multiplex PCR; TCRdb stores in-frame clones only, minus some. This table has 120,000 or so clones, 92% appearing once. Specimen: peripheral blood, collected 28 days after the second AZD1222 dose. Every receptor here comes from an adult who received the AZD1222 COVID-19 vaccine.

The CDR3 region has the DNA TGTGCCAGCAGCTTAGTGGCCGATCGTGGTCAGCCCCAGCATTTT. Protein: CASSLVADRGQPQHF. V is TRBV7-2 and J is TRBJ1-5, with D uncertain. V lost 1 base, J lost 6 bases, and 13 bases lay in between. CDR1 SGHTA and CDR2 FQGNSA come from the germline V gene. The CDR3 has 15 amino acids.

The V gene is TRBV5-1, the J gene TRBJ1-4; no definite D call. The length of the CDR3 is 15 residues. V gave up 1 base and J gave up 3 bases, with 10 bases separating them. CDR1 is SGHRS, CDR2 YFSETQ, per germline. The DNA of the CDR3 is TGCGCCAGCAGCTTGCAATCACAGTCTAATGAAAAACTGTTTTTT. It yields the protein CASSLQSQSNEKLFF.

The CDR3 spells CASSFRGSGANVLTF. The CDR3 DNA reads as TGTGCCAGCAGCTTTAGGGGTTCTGGGGCCAACGTCCTGACTTTC. V usage is TRBV7-9 and J usage is TRBJ2-6; a possible D gene is TRBD1 (5 bases). V was clipped by 3 bases and J by 1 base, with 7 bases between them. The CDR3 consists of 15 residues. Per the germline V gene, CDR1 is SEHNR and CDR2 is FQNEAQ (reference sequence).

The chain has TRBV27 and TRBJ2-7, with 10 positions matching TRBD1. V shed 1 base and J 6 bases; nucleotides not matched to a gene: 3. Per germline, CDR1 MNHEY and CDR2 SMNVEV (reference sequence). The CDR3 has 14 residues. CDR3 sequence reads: CASSLYGTGAEQYF. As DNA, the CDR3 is TGTGCCAGCAGTTTATATGGGACAGGGGCCGAGCAGTACTTC.

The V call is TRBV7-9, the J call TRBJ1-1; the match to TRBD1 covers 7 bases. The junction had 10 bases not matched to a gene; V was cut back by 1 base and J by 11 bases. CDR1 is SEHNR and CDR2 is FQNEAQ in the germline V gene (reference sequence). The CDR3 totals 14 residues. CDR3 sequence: CASSLVATGAGAFF. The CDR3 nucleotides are TGTGCCAGCAGCTTAGTCGCAACAGGGGCTGGGGCTTTCTTT.

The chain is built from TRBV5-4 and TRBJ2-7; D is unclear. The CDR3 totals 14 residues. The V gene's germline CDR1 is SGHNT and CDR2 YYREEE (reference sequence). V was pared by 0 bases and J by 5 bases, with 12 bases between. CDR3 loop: CASSLAKGIHEQYF. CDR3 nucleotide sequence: TGTGCCAGCAGCTTGGCCAAGGGTATCCACGAGCAGTACTTC. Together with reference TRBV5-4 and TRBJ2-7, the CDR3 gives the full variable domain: ETGVTQSPTHLIKTRGQQVTLRCSSQSGHNTVSWYQQALGQGPQFIFQYYREEENGRGNFPPRFSGLQFPNYSSELNVNALELDDSALYLCASSLAKGIHEQYFGPGTRLTVT.

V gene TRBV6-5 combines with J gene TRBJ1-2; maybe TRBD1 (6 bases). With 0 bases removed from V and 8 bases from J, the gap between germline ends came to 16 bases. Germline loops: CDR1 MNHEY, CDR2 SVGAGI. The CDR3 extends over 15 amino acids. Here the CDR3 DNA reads TGTGCCAGCAGTTACTCAATCAGGGGAGGAGAGGGCTACACCTTC. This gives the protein CASSYSIRGGEGYTF.

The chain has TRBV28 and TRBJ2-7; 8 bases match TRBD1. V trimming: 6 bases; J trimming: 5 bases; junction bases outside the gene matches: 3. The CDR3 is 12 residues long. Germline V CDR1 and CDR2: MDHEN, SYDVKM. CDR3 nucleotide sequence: TGTGCCAGCAGGCCACAGGGGGACGAGCAGTACTTC. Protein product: CASRPQGDEQYF.

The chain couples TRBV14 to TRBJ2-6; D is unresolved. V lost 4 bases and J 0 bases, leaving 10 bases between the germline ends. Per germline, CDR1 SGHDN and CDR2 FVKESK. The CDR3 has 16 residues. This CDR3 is CASSLSPGSGANVLTF. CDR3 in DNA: TGTGCCAGCAGCCTGTCCCCCGGCTCTGGGGCCAACGTCCTGACTTTC. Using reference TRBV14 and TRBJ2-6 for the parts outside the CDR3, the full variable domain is EAGVTQFPSHSVIEKGQTVTLRCDPISGHDNLYWYRRVMGKEIKFLLHFVKESKQDESGMPNNRFLAERTGGTYSTLKVQPAELEDSGVYFCASSLSPGSGANVLTFGAGSRLTVL.

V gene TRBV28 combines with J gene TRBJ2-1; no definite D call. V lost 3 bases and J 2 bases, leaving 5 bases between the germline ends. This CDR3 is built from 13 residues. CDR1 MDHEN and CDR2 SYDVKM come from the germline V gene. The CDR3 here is CASSFLPYNEQFF. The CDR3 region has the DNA TGTGCCAGCAGTTTCCTCCCCTACAATGAGCAGTTCTTC.

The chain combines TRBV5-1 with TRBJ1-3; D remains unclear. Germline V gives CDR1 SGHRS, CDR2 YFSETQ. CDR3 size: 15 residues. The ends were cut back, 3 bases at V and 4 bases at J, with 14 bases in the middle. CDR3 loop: CASSSLGVSGNTIYF. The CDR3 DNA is TGCGCCAGCAGCTCCCTCGGGGTATCCGGAAACACCATATATTTT.

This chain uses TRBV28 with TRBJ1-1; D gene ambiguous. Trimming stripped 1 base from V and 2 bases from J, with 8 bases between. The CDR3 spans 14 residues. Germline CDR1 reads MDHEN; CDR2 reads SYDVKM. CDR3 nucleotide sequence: TGTGCCAGCAGTTTATTATCACCCAACACTGAAGCTTTCTTT. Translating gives CASSLLSPNTEAFF.

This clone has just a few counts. This chain's CDR3 is CASSPDMYSTEAFF. The CDR3 DNA is TGTGCCAGCAGCCCAGACATGTATAGCACTGAAGCTTTCTTT. The chain couples TRBV11-1 to TRBJ1-1; D gene ambiguous. CDR1 is SGHAT and CDR2 is FQDESV in the germline V gene (reference sequence). The CDR3 contains 14 residues. Trimming shortened V by 5 bases and J by 4 bases, and 14 bases separated the two germline ends.

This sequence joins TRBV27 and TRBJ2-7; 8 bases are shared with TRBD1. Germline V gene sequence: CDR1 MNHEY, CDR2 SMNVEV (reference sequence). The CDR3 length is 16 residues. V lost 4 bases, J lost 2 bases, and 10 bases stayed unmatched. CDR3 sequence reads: CASSSPQGQAAYEQYF. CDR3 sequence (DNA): TGTGCCAGCAGTTCCCCCCAGGGACAGGCCGCCTACGAGCAGTACTTC.

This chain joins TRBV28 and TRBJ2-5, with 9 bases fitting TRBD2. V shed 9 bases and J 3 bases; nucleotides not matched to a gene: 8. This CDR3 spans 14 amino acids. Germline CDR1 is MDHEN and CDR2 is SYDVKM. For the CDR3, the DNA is TGTGCCAGTATAGCGGGAGACGGAAAAGAGACCCAGTACTTC. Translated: CASIAGDGKETQYF.

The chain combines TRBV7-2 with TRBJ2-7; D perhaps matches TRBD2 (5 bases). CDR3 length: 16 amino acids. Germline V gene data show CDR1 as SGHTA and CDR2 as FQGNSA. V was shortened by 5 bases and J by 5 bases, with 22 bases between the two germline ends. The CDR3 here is CASSQLAGRSPNEQYF. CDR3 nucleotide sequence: TGTGCCAGCAGCCAGTTGGCGGGCAGATCGCCTAACGAGCAGTACTTC.